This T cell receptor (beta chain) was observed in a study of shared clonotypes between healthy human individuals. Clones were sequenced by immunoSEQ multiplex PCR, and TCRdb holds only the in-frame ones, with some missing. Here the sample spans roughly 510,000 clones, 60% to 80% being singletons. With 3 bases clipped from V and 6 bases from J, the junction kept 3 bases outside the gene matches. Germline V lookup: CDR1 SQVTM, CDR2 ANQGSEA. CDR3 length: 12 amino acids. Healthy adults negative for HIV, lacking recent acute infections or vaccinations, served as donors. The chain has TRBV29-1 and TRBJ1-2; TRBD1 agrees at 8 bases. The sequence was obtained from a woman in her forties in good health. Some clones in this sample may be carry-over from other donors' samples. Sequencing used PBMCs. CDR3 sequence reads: CSVEDRADGYTF. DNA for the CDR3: TGCAGCGTTGAGGACAGGGCAGATGGCTACACCTTC.